The present entry profiles one T cell receptor beta chain with its context. The antigen remains unidentified. Genomic DNA templated the TCR beta VDJ and CDR3 profiling. Using its own MiXCR run on the reads, TCRdb lists one record per CDR3 protein. The data show hundreds of thousands of distinct CDR3 sequences, with approximately 56% seen just once and roughly 8% held by the top ten. This CDR3 has 14 residues. The V end was cut by 7 bases, the J end by 3 bases, with 13 bases between. Germline CDR1 reads LNHDA; CDR2 reads SQIVND (reference sequence). The sample is drawn from a study of CD8+CD57+ T cells in acquired aplastic anemia. Study outcomes and limitations: Around 30 sequences, all CD8+ CDR3, were shared between patients and controls.

The V call is TRBV19, the J call TRBJ1-5; D gene ambiguous. This sequence originates from a human donor with severe aplastic anemia or a healthy control (not recorded which). The sample was sorted CD4+, CD8+, or CD8+CD57+ T cells (not recorded which) from PBMCs. The CDR3 protein is CASKGPTSNQPQHF. The CDR3, as DNA: TGTGCCAGTAAGGGCCCCACTTCCAATCAGCCCCAGCATTTT. Complete variable domain (other parts from reference TRBV19 and TRBJ1-5): DGGITQSPKYLFRKEGQNVTLSCEQNLNHDAMYWYRQDPGQGLRLIYYSQIVNDFQKGDIAEGYSVSREKKESFPLTVTSAQKNPTAFYLCASKGPTSNQPQHFGDGTRLSIL.